The 9 T cell receptor beta chains in this list originate from one sample, sequenced in a study of technical replicates of blood from a handful of donors. Sequencing was performed with immunoSEQ multiplex PCR; in TCRdb, only in-frame clones are kept and a portion is missing. This table holds 40,000 to 65,000 clones, roughly 84% found once. Sequenced sample: PBMCs. The receptors were gathered from a human donor in good health. Some clones in this sample may be carry-over from other donors' samples.

The sample holds one count of this clone. The chain is built from TRBV20-1 and TRBJ1-2, with D maybe TRBD1 (5 bases). Germline-derived CDR1 and CDR2 are DFQATT and SNEGSKA (reference sequence). CDR3 length equals 11 residues. The CDR3 protein is CRLRAGDGYTF. CDR3 DNA sequence: TGCAGATTAAGGGCGGGGGATGGCTACACCTTC.

This rearrangement joins TRBV6-6 to TRBJ2-7; 8 positions match TRBD1. The junction had 5 bases not matched to a gene; V was cut back by 2 bases and J by 5 bases. Germline V CDR1 and CDR2: MNHNY, SVGAGI (reference sequence). CDR3 length: 14 residues. The CDR3 DNA reads TGTGCCAGCAGTTACAGGACAGGGACGAACGAGCAGTACTTC. Protein: CASSYRTGTNEQYF.

The chain carries TRBV10-2 and TRBJ2-7, with TRBD1 matching over 12 bases. The ends lost 6 bases at V and 7 bases at J; junction bases unmatched: 7. The CDR3 is made up of 14 amino acids. Germline assignment: CDR1 WSHSY and CDR2 SAAADI. For the CDR3, the DNA is TGCGCCAGCAGCCCGGGACAGGGGGCTGGTGAGCAGTACTTC. As protein: CASSPGQGAGEQYF.

The V and J genes are TRBV5-5 and TRBJ2-1; tentative D call: TRBD1 (6 bases). Between the trimmed V and J ends, which lost 0 bases and 0 bases, there was a span of 7 bases. Germline values: CDR1 SGHKS, CDR2 YYEKEE (reference sequence). CDR3 length: 15 residues. The CDR3 nucleotides read TGTGCCAGCAGCTTGGTGACAGGCTCCTACAATGAGCAGTTCTTC. It yields the protein CASSLVTGSYNEQFF.

In its sample, this clone was seen once. This chain connects TRBV7-3 to TRBJ1-4; D unresolved. The length of the CDR3 is 13 residues. Germline CDR1 is SGHTA and CDR2 is FQGTGA. Trimming took 4 bases from V and 4 from J, leaving 7 bases between them. The CDR3 is CASSSGHNEKLFF. CDR3 in DNA: TGTGCCAGCAGCTCCGGTCATAATGAAAAACTGTTTTTT.

CDR3 coding DNA: TGTGCCAGCAGTGAAGCTCTCTCTGGGGCCAACGTCCTGACTTTC. Its translation is CASSEALSGANVLTF. This chain joins TRBV6-1 and TRBJ2-6; D unclear. The CDR3 length is 15 residues. V was cut by 0 bases and J by 0 bases, with 3 bases left in between. The germline V gene encodes CDR1 MNHNS and CDR2 SASEGT.

To note about this clone: Its ends do not fully match the called genes, so a read error is possible. J is TRBJ2-3 and V is TRBV5-4; possibly TRBD2 for D (6 bases). CDR1 is SGHNT, CDR2 YYREEE, per germline (reference sequence). This CDR3 is 14 amino acids long. CDR3 in DNA: TGTGCCAGTAGCTTGATCCTAGCGAGAGATACGCAGTATTTT. Translated: CASSLILARDTQYF.

The gene calls are TRBV6-1 and TRBJ1-5; TRBD1 is a possible D gene (6 bases). The CDR3 totals 16 residues. V gave up 0 bases and J gave up 5 bases, with 14 bases separating them. The germline CDR1 and CDR2 sequences are MNHNS and SASEGT. CDR3 sequence reads: CASSEAWGRGYQPQHF. CDR3 nucleotide sequence: TGTGCCAGCAGTGAAGCTTGGGGCAGGGGCTATCAGCCCCAGCATTTT.

V usage is TRBV5-1 and J usage is TRBJ2-3, with 9 nucleotides matching TRBD2. The CDR3 has 17 amino acids. Looked up from germline, CDR1 is SGHRS and CDR2 is YFSETQ. Trimming took 1 base from V and 2 from J; bases not matched to a gene: 8. CDR3 region: CASSLRGGRAATDTQYF. In DNA form, the CDR3 reads TGCGCCAGCAGCTTGAGGGGCGGGAGGGCCGCCACAGATACGCAGTATTTT. The full variable domain, in which reference TRBV5-1 and TRBJ2-3 provide the parts outside the CDR3, is KAGVTQTPRYLIKTRGQQVTLSCSPISGHRSVSWYQQTPGQGLQFLFEYFSETQRNKGNFPGRFSGRQFSNSRSEMNVSTLELGDSALYLCASSLRGGRAATDTQYFGPGTRLTVL.